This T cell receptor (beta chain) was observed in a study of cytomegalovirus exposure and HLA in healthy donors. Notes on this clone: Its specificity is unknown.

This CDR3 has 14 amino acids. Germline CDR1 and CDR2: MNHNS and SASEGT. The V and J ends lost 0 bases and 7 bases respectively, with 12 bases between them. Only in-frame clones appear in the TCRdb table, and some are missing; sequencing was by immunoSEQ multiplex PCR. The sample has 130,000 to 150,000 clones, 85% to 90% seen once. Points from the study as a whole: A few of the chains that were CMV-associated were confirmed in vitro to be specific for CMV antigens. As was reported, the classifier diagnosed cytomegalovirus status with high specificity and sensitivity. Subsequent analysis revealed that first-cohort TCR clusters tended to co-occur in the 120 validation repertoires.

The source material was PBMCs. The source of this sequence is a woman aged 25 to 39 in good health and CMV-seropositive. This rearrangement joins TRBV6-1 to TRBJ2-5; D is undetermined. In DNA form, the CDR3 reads TGTGCCAGCAGTGAAGCGGGTGGGCTTGGGACCCAGTACTTC. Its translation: CASSEAGGLGTQYF.